A selection of T cell receptor beta chains follows, all from one sample in a study of naive and memory T cell subsets. MiXCR, applied by TCRdb to the UMI-ligation and nested PCR reads, yields one record per CDR3 protein. This sample yields over 110,000 distinct CDR3 sequences, of which more than 15% are seen a single time; more than 0.6% belongs to the top ten. Sequenced sample: naive CD8+ T cells from blood. Receptors were obtained from a human donor in good health. Each CDR3 is given without its conserved first and last residue. Fields, in order: V gene, D gene, CDR3 protein. A D gene is named only where the DNA matches it firmly.

>TRBV2|TRBD2
ASSTSSGRTYNEQF
>TRBV28|-
ASSLDQADYEQY
>TRBV20-1|TRBD1
SARGEGAIYSPLH
>TRBV15|TRBD1
ATSRVTGDLEQY
>TRBV7-9|TRBD1
ASSLLTGRETQY
>TRBV28|TRBD1
ASSLGTGWPYEQY
>TRBV12-3/TRBV12-4|TRBD2
ASSFGTTHEQF
>TRBV7-9|-
ASSQPYEQY
>TRBV7-2|TRBD1
ASSLEGAGTGELF
>TRBV9|-
ASSVEGRGRDTQY
>TRBV4-1|-
ASSQESKNIQY
>TRBV28|-
ASSLEYKDTQY
>TRBV6-5|-
ASSYAAGTEAF
>TRBV6-5|-
ASRPDSVSGNTIY
>TRBV20-1|-
SARDHFLAAGRQPQH
>TRBV5-1|-
ASSLVGLGDEQF
>TRBV7-9|-
ASSPEGSGETQY
>TRBV5-4|-
ASELGGEQF
>TRBV7-9|TRBD2
ASRRELAAHNEQF
>TRBV4-3|-
ASSQDLSETQY
>TRBV27|-
ASSPVPHEAF
>TRBV7-2|TRBD1
ASSPWTGNYNYGYT
>TRBV4-1|-
ASSQERRSAVSYEQY
>TRBV28|-
ASSHTSGAPYEQY
>TRBV3-1|TRBD2
ASSQGEGYEQY
>TRBV28|TRBD1
ASSLLGGGNYGYT
>TRBV7-6|-
ASSLAGGAALSSYNEQF
>TRBV27|-
ASSLAASYEQY
>TRBV6-2/TRBV6-3|TRBD1
ASRALTGGRQPQH
>TRBV7-2|TRBD2
ASSLEGLANPYNEQF
>TRBV3-1|-
ASSQRTTPWGDTQY
>TRBV7-9|TRBD1
ASSDRDRNTEAF
>TRBV12-3/TRBV12-4|TRBD1
ASSPRDRMNTEAF
>TRBV28|-
ASSFPGTYYNEQF
>TRBV20-1|-
SGGNPYEQY
>TRBV5-6|-
ASSLRSNEQF
>TRBV28|TRBD1
ASRNNRGVLYGYT
>TRBV16|TRBD1
ASSQGQGAYNEQF
>TRBV4-1|-
ASSQDIANRNYGYT
>TRBV6-1|-
ASSEYQYSNQPQH
>TRBV5-1|-
ASSSGTEEYEQY
>TRBV7-9|TRBD1
ASSSNLLPRDREGNTIY
>TRBV29-1|TRBD1
SVGEQGDYEQY
>TRBV18|-
ASSQGWNSPLH
>TRBV27|TRBD1
ASSSGQGALYEQY
>TRBV10-3|-
AIMDSGRMDGYT
>TRBV19|-
ASRRDLSSYNEQF
>TRBV19|TRBD2
ASSTLAGGYNEQF
>TRBV12-3/TRBV12-4|TRBD1
ASSGQTVTGRSETQY